This note documents a single T cell receptor beta chain sequence. This clone was counted between two and nine times. The clone's antigen remains unknown. The input lacks base qualities; no much larger clone sits a single base away. Whole blood was collected in K2EDTA tubes by collaborating institutions according to the institutions' own protocols. For TCRbeta analysis, collaborators shipped samples as frozen whole blood, isolated PBMCs, or DNA extracted from either of those sample types. This specimen comes from a study of blood T cell repertoires in COVID-19 (dated by TCRdb to 2019 to 2021). With respect to the entire study: The collaborator samples originated in the United States, Italy and Spain and spanned the acute and convalescent phases of COVID-19. Sample metadata almost always included a de-identified subject ID, COVID-19 status, age in years and sex. The dataset comprised deeply sampled blood TCRbeta repertoires from subjects exposed to, actively infected with, or recovered from COVID-19. Where available, HLA class I and class II types were taken from metadata supplied by the sample provider and were not determined by assay-based typing. The prospective study material was composed of cDNA or gDNA derived from T cells, B-cell-depleted T cells, or PBMCs. The samples were drawn from two sources: the first 160 participants of the ongoing ImmuneRACE study, and 1,200 or so subjects contributed by 6 global collaborators. The repertoires were made available in a free public database intended to serve as a resource for research on the immune response to SARS-CoV-2. What the work shows at the level of the full study, not this receptor alone: Clinical and demographic metadata were provided uncurated, with the amount varying by source and participant.

The germline V gene provides CDR1 KGHSH and CDR2 LQKENI. V loses 0 bases of germline sequence and J loses 4 bases, and the interval between the two ends is 12 bases. Its CDR3 holds 15 amino acids, cysteine through phenylalanine. CDR3 DNA only is kept here, 45 bases in frame from base 1. The immunoSEQ Assay, a bias-controlled multiplex PCR, was used to amplify TCRbeta CDR3 regions from genomic DNA. Under the source paper's analysis protocol: The number of nucleated cells in each sample was estimated by amplification of reference gene primers within the assay. Sequence reads were collapsed and filtered to measure the absolute abundance of every unique TCRbeta CDR3 rearrangement. For each sample, productive Simpson clonality was calculated as the square root of Simpson's diversity index across productive rearrangements. TCRdb obtained this table from immuneACCESS and retained in-frame rearrangements with V and J assigned. These tables miss some clones; where compared with another copy, unresolved V genes account for less than half of the shortfall, and the remainder is unexplained. The V and J calls and clone size were taken over from that table, and D and trimming were inferred from the DNA. Recorded for this sample are 90,000 to 150,000 clones; around 87% of them occurred a single time. Approximately 7.7% of the sample belongs to the ten largest clones.

Rearrangement joined TRBV18 to TRBJ1-1; perhaps TRBD1 is the D gene, with 6 bases matching. This sequence originates from a human donor in a cohort sampled during active COVID-19. Sequenced input: peripheral blood. The CDR3 is CASSPPGGPFTEAFF. The DNA reads as follows: TGTGCCAGCTCACCACCGGGGGGGCCCTTCACTGAAGCTTTCTTT.